The next 20 T cell receptor beta chains were all read from a single sample in a study of CD8+ T cells in alopecia areata. It was cDNA, reverse transcribed from extracted RNA, that served as the sequencing template. Data came from immunoSEQ multiplex PCR; TCRdb stores just in-frame clones and leaves some out. The sample has around 110,000 clones, none seen only once. The sequencing input was lesional skin. The receptors originated from a C3H/HeJ mouse with alopecia areata. This strain's MHC haplotype is H2-k.

This clone was observed at least ten times. The genes are named according to mouse. Coverage ceases 4 residues before the CDR3 finishes, and the germline J gene fills in the end. The V gene is TRBV13-3, the J gene TRBJ2-7, with TRBD2 identical over 12 bases. The CDR3 has 15 residues. CDR1 is NNHDY and CDR2 is SYVADS in the germline V gene. The sequenced part of the CDR3 DNA is TGTGCCAGCAGGACTCCGGGACTGGGGGGATAT. This sequence encodes CASRTPGLGGY. From start to end, the CDR3 is CASRTPGLGGYEQYF.

A remark on this clone: Gene labels here are mouse ones. The CDR3 end lies 4 residues beyond the end of the read and is filled in from the germline J gene. This chain uses TRBV14 with TRBJ2-7; TRBD1 is a possible D gene (5 bases). This CDR3 is built from 12 residues. Germline values: CDR1 SGHDT, CDR2 FRDEAV. CDR3 in amino acids: CASSLRGYEQYF. The DNA read from the CDR3 is TGTGCCAGCAGTTTGAGGGGATAT.

This clone was seen only a few times. Here the gene names and germline are mouse. Read data end 4 residues before the CDR3 end; the end is taken from the germline J gene. J is TRBJ2-1 and V is TRBV13-1; 10 bases line up with TRBD2. Germline trimming cut 0 bases from V and 5 bases from J; bases unmatched to any gene: 2. The CDR3 sequence is 15 residues long. Germline V CDR1 and CDR2: NSHNY, SYGAGN. CDR3 sequence reads: CASSDADWGDAEQFF. Incomplete CDR3 DNA: TGTGCCAGCAGTGATGCCGACTGGGGGGATGCT.

As concerns this clone: Gene names denote mouse genes. CDR3 region: CTCSADGTGGVNERLFF. The covered CDR3 bases are TGCACCTGCAGTGCAGATGGGACAGGGGGCGTCAACGAA. The rearrangement links TRBV1 to TRBJ1-4; 12 nucleotides match TRBD1. The read finishes 4 residues shy of the CDR3 end, and the germline J gene is used to complete it. V dropped 0 bases and J dropped 4; count of bases not matched to a gene: 3. In germline, CDR1 is NSQYPW, CDR2 LRSPGD (reference sequence). The CDR3 has 17 residues.

About this clone: Gene labels here are mouse ones. The DNA ends 4 residues before the CDR3 does, and the rest of the CDR3 is filled in from the germline J gene. This chain connects TRBV13-2 to TRBJ2-4; perhaps TRBD2 as D (5 bases). V lost 3 bases and J 0 bases, leaving 11 bases between the germline ends. Germline values: CDR1 NNHNN, CDR2 SYGAGS (reference sequence). The CDR3 totals 15 residues. The CDR3 protein is CASGVSLGSQNTLYF. Incomplete CDR3 DNA: TGTGCCAGCGGTGTCAGCCTGGGTAGTCAAAAC.

Concerning this clone: Germline and genes: mouse. The sequence runs out 4 residues before the end of the CDR3; the remainder is reconstructed from the germline J gene. The rearrangement links TRBV19 to TRBJ1-2; tentatively, D is TRBD1 (5 bases). Germline-derived CDR1 and CDR2 are FNHDT and SITEND (reference sequence). CDR3 size: 11 residues. The CDR3 reads CASSRRADYTF. CDR3 DNA (partial): TGTGCCAGCAGTCGCAGGGCC.

In the case of this clone: The listed genes are named as in mouse. The CDR3 end is not reached by the read, which stops 4 residues before it; the germline J gene fills it in. The rearrangement links TRBV13-1 to TRBJ2-7; the match to TRBD2 covers 7 bases. J lost 1 base, V lost 4 bases, and 5 bases had no gene match. Germline V lookup: CDR1 NSHNY, CDR2 SYGAGN. This CDR3 region has 14 residues. This CDR3 reads CASSTGWGSYEQYF. The part of the CDR3 DNA that was read is TGTGCCAGCAGTACGGGCTGGGGGTCCTAT.

This clone was observed a few times. Genes and germline come from the mouse. The read is 4 residues too short to cover the CDR3 end, so that end is filled in from the germline J gene. This chain uses TRBV1 with TRBJ2-1, with 9 bases matching TRBD2. CDR3 size: 15 residues. J lost 1 base, V lost 5 bases, and 3 bases had no gene match. Germline assignment: CDR1 NSQYPW and CDR2 LRSPGD (reference sequence). CDR3 loop: CTCSSGLGNYAEQFF. The sequenced part of the CDR3 DNA is TGCACCTGCAGTTCGGGACTGGGAAACTATGCT.

A remark on this clone: Mouse names are used for the genes. The CDR3 end lies 4 residues beyond the end of the read and is filled in from the germline J gene. The chain has TRBV14 and TRBJ2-5; the D is unclear. Germline loops: CDR1 SGHDT, CDR2 FRDEAV. The V gene lost 0 bases and the J gene lost 1 base, with 6 bases spanning the gap. The CDR3 is 14 amino acids. The CDR3 spells CASSFSLDQDTQYF. The CDR3 DNA, read in part, is TGTGCCAGCAGTTTCTCGCTGGACCAAGAC. Using reference TRBV14 and TRBJ2-5 for the parts outside the CDR3, the full variable domain is EAGVTQSPRYAVLQEGQAVSFWCDPISGHDTLYWYQQPRDQGPQLLVYFRDEAVIDNSQLPSDRFSAVRPKGTNSTLKIQSAKQGDTATYLCASSFSLDQDTQYFGPGTRLLVL.

For this clone: The listed genes are named as in mouse. The CDR3 spells CASGDRGTEVFF. CDR3 bases read: TGTGCCAGCGGTGATAGGGGTACA. The V and J genes are TRBV13-2 and TRBJ1-1, with D possibly being TRBD1 (5 bases). Read sequence stops 4 residues before the CDR3 end, and the germline J gene provides the missing end. This CDR3 has 12 amino acids. Germline CDR1 NNHNN, CDR2 SYGAGS (reference sequence).

This clone was picked up many times. The genes are named according to mouse. With the read ending 4 residues before the CDR3 end, the germline J gene is used to fill in that end. The chain joins TRBV13-3 to TRBJ1-1; 8 nucleotides align to TRBD1. Per germline, CDR1 NNHDY and CDR2 SYVADS. The CDR3 consists of 13 residues. The CDR3 reads CASRATGASEVFF. CDR3 DNA, as far as it was read: TGTGCCAGCAGGGCGACAGGGGCCTCA.

Note on this clone: Gene names and germline refer to mouse. Read coverage stops 4 residues before the CDR3 terminus; the germline J gene supplies the remainder. J is TRBJ2-7 and V is TRBV1; 8 bases agree with TRBD1. Germline assignment: CDR1 NSQYPW and CDR2 LRSPGD (reference sequence). The V gene end was trimmed by 3 bases and the J gene end by 3 bases; junction bases not matched to a gene: 4. The CDR3 extends over 14 amino acids. The CDR3 sequence is CTCSAPDRGYEQYF. The CDR3 DNA, read in part, is TGCACCTGCAGTGCTCCCGACAGGGGCTAT.

This clone has more than one count but fewer than ten. The protein recorded in TCRdb does not match the translated DNA at residue 13; the protein presented here comes from translating the DNA. Gene names are mouse gene names. The read is 3 residues too short to cover the CDR3 end, so that end is filled in from the germline J gene. The chain is built from TRBV19 and TRBJ1-6, with 8 bases matching TRBD1. TRBJ1-6 is assigned to the ORF class and has an uncertain function. V shed 6 bases, J shed 2 bases, and the junction held 7 bases outside the gene matches. The CDR3 runs to 16 residues. Germline V gene sequence: CDR1 FNHDT, CDR2 SITEND (reference sequence). The CDR3 sequence: CASNVQGAPYNSPLYF. CDR3 DNA (partial): TGTGCCAGCAACGTCCAGGGGGCGCCCTATAATTCGCCC.

Regarding this clone: Mouse germline and gene names are used. The read ends 4 residues early relative to the CDR3; the germline J gene fills the gap. The chain combines TRBV1 with TRBJ2-3; 11 nucleotides agree with TRBD1. This CDR3 region has 16 residues. Germline lookup yields CDR1 NSQYPW and CDR2 LRSPGD (reference sequence). Trimming took 3 bases from V and 2 from J; bases not matched to a gene: 4. The DNA read from the CDR3 is TGCACCTGCAGTGCCCCGGGACAGGGGGATGCAGAA. It codes for CTCSAPGQGDAE. The full CDR3 sequence reads CTCSAPGQGDAETLYF.

Only a few counts were recorded for this clone. The genes are named according to mouse. The read ends 4 residues shy of where the CDR3 ends; the end is completed using the germline J gene. V gene TRBV13-3 combines with J gene TRBJ2-7; no firm D call. Between the trimmed V and J ends, which lost 3 bases and 3 bases, there was a span of 10 bases. Germline lookup yields CDR1 NNHDY and CDR2 SYVADS. This CDR3 is 13 amino acids long. The CDR3 bases that were read are TGTGCCAGCAGTGCTTCCACAATCTAT. It translates to CASSASTIY. The CDR3, in full, reads CASSASTIYEQYF.

This clone has a count of ten or more. The gene names given are mouse names. Sequencing ends 4 residues short of the CDR3 end; the germline J gene provides the rest. This chain uses TRBV13-3 with TRBJ2-1; 7 bases are a match to TRBD1. Germline trimming cut 5 bases from V and 3 bases from J; bases unmatched to any gene: 5. The CDR3 is 14 amino acids. Germline V gives CDR1 NNHDY, CDR2 SYVADS. The sequenced part of the CDR3 DNA is TGTGCCAGCAGAGGAGGGACAGCCTATGCT. It yields the protein CASRGGTAYA. In full, the CDR3 reads CASRGGTAYAEQFF.

In this sample, this clone turned up a few times. Any gene name here is a mouse gene name. The read terminates 4 residues ahead of where the CDR3 ends, so the germline J gene completes it. The V call is TRBV13-1, the J call TRBJ2-2; 12 nucleotides line up with TRBD1. The CDR3 consists of 17 residues. Losses at the gene ends were 6 bases for V and 4 bases for J; bases not matched to a gene: 10. In germline, CDR1 is NSHNY, CDR2 SYGAGN. The covered CDR3 bases are TGTGCCAGCACCACCGGGACAGGGGGCGCAGGCACCGGG. Protein product: CASTTGTGGAGTG. In full, the CDR3 reads CASTTGTGGAGTGQLYF.

This clone was counted a few times. The protein listed by TCRdb differs at residue 12 from the translated DNA, so the DNA translation is shown. Genes and germline come from the mouse. The sequence runs out 3 residues before the end of the CDR3; the remainder is reconstructed from the germline J gene. The V call is TRBV19, the J call TRBJ1-6; the D gene is possibly TRBD1 (5 bases). TRBJ1-6 counts as an open reading frame of uncertain function. Between the trimmed V and J ends, which lost 1 base and 3 bases, there was a span of 8 bases. CDR3 length: 15 amino acids. Germline loops: CDR1 FNHDT, CDR2 SITEND (reference sequence). The CDR3 loop is CASSIIRDYNSPLYF. Partial CDR3 DNA: TGTGCCAGCAGTATAATCAGGGACTATAATTCGCCC.

As concerns this clone: The gene names here belong to mouse. CDR3 loop: CASSEQGASSDYTF. The sequenced part of the CDR3 DNA is TGTGCCAGCAGTGAACAGGGCGCGTCCTCC. The chain employs TRBV13-1 and TRBJ1-2; tentatively, D is TRBD1 (6 bases). Coverage ceases 4 residues before the CDR3 finishes, and the germline J gene fills in the end. V was pared by 2 bases and J by 4 bases, with 12 bases between. This CDR3 has 14 residues. Per germline, CDR1 NSHNY and CDR2 SYGAGN.

Notes on this clone: The listed genes are named as in mouse. The CDR3 goes on 4 residues after the read ends, and that part is filled in from the germline J gene. This chain connects TRBV29 to TRBJ2-4; TRBD2 matches 8 bases. The germline CDR1 and CDR2 sequences are MSHET and SYDVDS. This CDR3 is 15 amino acids long. CDR3 region: CASSLVGGGKNTLYF. The sequenced part of the CDR3 DNA is TGTGCTAGCAGTTTAGTGGGGGGGGGAAAAAAC.